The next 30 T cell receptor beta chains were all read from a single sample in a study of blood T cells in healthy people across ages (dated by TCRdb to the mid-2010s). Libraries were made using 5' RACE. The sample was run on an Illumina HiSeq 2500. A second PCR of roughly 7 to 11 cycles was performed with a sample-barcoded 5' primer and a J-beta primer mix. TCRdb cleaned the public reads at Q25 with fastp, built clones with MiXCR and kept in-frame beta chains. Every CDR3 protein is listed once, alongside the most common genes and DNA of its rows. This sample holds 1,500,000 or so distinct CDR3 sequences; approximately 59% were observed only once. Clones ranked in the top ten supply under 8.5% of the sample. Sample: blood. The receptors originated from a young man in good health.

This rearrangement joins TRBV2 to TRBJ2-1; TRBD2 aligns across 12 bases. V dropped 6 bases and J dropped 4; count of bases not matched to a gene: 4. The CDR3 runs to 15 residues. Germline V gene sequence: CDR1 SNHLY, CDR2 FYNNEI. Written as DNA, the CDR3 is TGTGCCAGCAGGTCAGGACTAGCGGGGTACAATGAGCAGTTCTTC. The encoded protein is CASRSGLAGYNEQFF.

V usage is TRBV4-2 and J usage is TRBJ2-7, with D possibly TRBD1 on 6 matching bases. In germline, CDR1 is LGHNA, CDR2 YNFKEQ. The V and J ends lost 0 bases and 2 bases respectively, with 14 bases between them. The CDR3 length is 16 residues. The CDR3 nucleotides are TGTGCCAGCAGCCAAGACGCGGGTGGGGGCACCTACGAGCAGTACTTC. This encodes CASSQDAGGGTYEQYF.

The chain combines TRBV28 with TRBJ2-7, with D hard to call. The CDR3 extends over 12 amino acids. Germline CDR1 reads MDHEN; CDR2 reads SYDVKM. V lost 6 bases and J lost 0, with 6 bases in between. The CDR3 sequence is CASRSTSYEQYF. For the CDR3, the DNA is TGTGCCAGCAGGTCAACCTCCTACGAGCAGTACTTC.

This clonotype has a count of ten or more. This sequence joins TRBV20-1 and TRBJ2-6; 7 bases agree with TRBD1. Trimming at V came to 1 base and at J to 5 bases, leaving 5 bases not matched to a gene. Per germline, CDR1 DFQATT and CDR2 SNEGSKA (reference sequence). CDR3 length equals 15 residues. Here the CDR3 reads CSARGGRGRANVLTF. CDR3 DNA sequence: TGCAGTGCTAGAGGGGGCAGGGGGAGGGCCAACGTCCTGACTTTC.

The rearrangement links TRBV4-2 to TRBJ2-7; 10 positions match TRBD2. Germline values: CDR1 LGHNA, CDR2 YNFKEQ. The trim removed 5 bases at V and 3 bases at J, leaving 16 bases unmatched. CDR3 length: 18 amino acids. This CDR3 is CASSLQPIASGSSYEQYF. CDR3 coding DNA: TGTGCCAGCAGCTTACAACCTATCGCTAGCGGGAGTAGCTACGAGCAGTACTTC.

CDR3 DNA sequence: TGTGCCAGCAGGTTACTGGGGGAAGAGACCCAGTACTTC. Its protein is CASRLLGEETQYF. This sequence joins TRBV12-3 or TRBV12-4 and TRBJ2-5, with D possibly called TRBD1 or TRBD2 (5 bases each). Trimming removed 6 bases from V and 3 bases from J, with 11 bases in between. This CDR3 is 13 amino acids long.

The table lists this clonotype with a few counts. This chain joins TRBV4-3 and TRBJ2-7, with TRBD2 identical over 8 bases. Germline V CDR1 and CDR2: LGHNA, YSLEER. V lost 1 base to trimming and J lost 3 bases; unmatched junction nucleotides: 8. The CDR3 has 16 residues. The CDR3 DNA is TGCGCCAGCAGCCAAGGATTCGGCGGGGGGTTCTACGAGCAGTACTTC. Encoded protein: CASSQGFGGGFYEQYF.

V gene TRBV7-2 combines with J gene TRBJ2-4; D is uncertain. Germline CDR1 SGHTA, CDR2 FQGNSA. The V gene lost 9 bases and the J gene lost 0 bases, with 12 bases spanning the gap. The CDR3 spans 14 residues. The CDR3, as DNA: TGTGCCAGTATCTTAGCAGTAGCCAAAAACATTCAGTACTTC. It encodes CASILAVAKNIQYF.

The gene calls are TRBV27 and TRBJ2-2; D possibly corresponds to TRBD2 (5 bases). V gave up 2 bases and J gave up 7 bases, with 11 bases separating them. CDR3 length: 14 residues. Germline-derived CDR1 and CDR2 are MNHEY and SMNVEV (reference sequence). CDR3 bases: TGTGCCAGCAGTTTAGGGCTAGCCGGCGGGGAGCTGTTTTTT. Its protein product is CASSLGLAGGELFF.

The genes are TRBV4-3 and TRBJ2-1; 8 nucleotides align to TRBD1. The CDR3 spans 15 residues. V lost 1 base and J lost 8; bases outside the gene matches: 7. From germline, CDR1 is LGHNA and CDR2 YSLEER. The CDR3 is CASSQAVAGGDEQFF. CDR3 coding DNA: TGCGCCAGCAGCCAAGCTGTAGCAGGGGGCGATGAGCAGTTCTTC.

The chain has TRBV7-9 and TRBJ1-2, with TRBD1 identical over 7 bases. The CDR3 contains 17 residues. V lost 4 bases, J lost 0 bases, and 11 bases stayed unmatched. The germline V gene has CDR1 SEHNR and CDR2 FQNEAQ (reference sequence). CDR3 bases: TGTGCCAGCAGCTCCCTACAGGGGCCAAGGACTAACTATGGCTACACCTTC. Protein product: CASSSLQGPRTNYGYTF.

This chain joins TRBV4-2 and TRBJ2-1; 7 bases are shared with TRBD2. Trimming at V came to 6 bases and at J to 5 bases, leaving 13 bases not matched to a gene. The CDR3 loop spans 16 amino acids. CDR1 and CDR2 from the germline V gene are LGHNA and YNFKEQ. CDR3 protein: CASSRGISGDDNEQFF. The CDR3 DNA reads TGTGCCAGCAGTCGTGGTATCAGCGGGGACGACAATGAGCAGTTCTTC.

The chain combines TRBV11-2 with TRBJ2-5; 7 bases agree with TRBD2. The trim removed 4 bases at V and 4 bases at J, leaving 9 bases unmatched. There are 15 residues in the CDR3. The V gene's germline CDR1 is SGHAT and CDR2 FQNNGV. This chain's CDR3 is CASSSWTSPGETQYF. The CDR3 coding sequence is TGTGCCAGCAGCTCCTGGACTAGTCCCGGAGAGACCCAGTACTTC.

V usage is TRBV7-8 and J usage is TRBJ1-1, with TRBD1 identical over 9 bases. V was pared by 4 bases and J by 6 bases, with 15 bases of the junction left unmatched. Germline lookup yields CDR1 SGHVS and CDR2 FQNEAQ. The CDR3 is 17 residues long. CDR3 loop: CASSSLTGGLSGAEAFF. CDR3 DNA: TGTGCCAGCAGCTCTTTGACAGGGGGTCTCTCTGGGGCTGAAGCTTTCTTT.

CDR3 DNA: TGTGCCAGCGCCGCCGGGACAGCGACCTACGAGCAGTACTTC. This codes for CASAAGTATYEQYF. The rearrangement uses TRBV25-1 and TRBJ2-7; 7 nucleotides align to TRBD1. Looked up from germline, CDR1 is MGHDK and CDR2 is SYGVNS. The CDR3 runs to 14 residues. After removal of 8 bases from V and 2 bases from J, the junction contained 9 bases not matched to a gene.

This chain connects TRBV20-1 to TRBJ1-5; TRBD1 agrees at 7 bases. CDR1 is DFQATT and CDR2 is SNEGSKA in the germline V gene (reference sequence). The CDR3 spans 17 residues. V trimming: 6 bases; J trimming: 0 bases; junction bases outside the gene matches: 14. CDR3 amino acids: CSARGNRGPYSNQPQHF. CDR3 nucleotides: TGCAGTGCCCGAGGCAACAGGGGCCCATATAGCAATCAGCCCCAGCATTTT.

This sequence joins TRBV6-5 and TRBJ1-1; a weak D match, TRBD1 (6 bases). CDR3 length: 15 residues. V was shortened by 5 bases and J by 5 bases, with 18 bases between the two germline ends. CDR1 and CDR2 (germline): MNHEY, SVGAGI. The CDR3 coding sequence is TGTGCCAGCAGTACCCGAGGGGGAATGAGTACTGAAGCTTTCTTT. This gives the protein CASSTRGGMSTEAFF.

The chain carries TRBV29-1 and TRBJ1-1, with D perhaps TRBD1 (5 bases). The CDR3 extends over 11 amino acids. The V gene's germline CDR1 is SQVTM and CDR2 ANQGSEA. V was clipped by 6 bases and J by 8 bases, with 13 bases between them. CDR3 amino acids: CSVTAGYEAFF. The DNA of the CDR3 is TGCAGCGTGACTGCAGGGTACGAAGCTTTCTTT.

CDR3 region: CSARAGTPEGTQYF. As DNA, the CDR3 is TGCAGTGCTAGAGCCGGGACCCCGGAGGGGACCCAGTACTTC. V is TRBV20-1 and J is TRBJ2-7; possibly TRBD2 for D (6 bases). The DNA matches TRBJ2-5 better at its end, which makes the J call doubtful. CDR3 size: 14 residues. CDR1 is DFQATT and CDR2 is SNEGSKA in the germline V gene (reference sequence).

CDR3 DNA: TGTGCCACCAGCGGCGACAGGTTCAATGAGCAGTTCTTC. Translating gives CATSGDRFNEQFF. This chain connects TRBV15 to TRBJ2-1; maybe TRBD1 (6 bases). The CDR3 runs to 13 residues. The V gene lost 5 bases and the J gene lost 6 bases, with 11 bases spanning the gap. The germline CDR1 and CDR2 sequences are LNHNV and YYDKDF (reference sequence).

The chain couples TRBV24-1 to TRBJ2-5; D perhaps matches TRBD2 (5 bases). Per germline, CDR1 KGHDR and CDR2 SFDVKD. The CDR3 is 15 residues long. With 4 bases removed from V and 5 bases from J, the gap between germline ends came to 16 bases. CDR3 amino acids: CATSDYDPSGETQYF. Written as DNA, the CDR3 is TGTGCCACCAGTGACTATGACCCGTCGGGGGAGACCCAGTACTTC.

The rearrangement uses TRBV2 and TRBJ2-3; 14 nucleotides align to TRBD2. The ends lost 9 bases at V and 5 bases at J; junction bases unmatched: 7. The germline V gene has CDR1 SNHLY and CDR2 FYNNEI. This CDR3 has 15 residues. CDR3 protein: CARGGLAGVGDTQYF. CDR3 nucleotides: TGTGCCAGAGGGGGACTAGCGGGAGTGGGAGATACGCAGTATTTT.

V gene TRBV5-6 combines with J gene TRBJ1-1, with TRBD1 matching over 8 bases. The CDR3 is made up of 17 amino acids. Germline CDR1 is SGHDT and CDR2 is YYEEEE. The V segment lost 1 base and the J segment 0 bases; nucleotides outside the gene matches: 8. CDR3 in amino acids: CASSLWGGTGLNTEAFF. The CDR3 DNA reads TGTGCCAGCAGCTTGTGGGGTGGGACAGGTTTGAACACTGAAGCTTTCTTT.

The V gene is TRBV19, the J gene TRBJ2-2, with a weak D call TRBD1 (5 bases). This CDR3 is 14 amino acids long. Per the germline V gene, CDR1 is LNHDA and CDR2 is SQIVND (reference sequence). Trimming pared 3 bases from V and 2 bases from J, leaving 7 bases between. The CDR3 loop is CASSIQGNTGELFF. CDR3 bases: TGTGCCAGTAGTATCCAGGGAAACACCGGGGAGCTGTTTTTT.

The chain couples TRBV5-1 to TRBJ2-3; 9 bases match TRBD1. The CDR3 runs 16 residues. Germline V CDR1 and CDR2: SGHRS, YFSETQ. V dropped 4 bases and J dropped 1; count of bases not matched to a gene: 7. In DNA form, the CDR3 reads TGCGCCAGCAGCGGAAACAGGGGGCAAGGCACAGATACGCAGTATTTT. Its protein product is CASSGNRGQGTDTQYF.

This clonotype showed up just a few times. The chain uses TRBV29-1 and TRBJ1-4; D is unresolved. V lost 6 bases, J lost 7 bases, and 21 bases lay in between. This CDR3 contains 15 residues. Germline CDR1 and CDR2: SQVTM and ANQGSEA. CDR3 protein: CSVRVPGLGVEKLFF. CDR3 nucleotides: TGCAGCGTGAGGGTGCCCGGACTGGGAGTTGAAAAACTGTTTTTT.

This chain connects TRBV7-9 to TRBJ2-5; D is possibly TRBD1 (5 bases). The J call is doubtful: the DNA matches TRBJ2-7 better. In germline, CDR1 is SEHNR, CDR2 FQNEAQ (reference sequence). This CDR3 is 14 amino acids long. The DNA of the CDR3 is TGTGCCAGCAGCTCTGGACACGCCCTCTACGAGCAGTACTTC. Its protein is CASSSGHALYEQYF.

CDR3 residues: CASSLGTAGWETQYF. The DNA of the CDR3 is TGTGCCAGCAGCTTAGGGACCGCCGGATGGGAGACCCAGTACTTC. J is TRBJ2-7 and V is TRBV7-2; the D is unclear. With the DNA end fitting TRBJ2-5 better, the J assignment may be wrong. CDR3 length: 15 amino acids. Germline V lookup: CDR1 SGHTA, CDR2 FQGNSA.

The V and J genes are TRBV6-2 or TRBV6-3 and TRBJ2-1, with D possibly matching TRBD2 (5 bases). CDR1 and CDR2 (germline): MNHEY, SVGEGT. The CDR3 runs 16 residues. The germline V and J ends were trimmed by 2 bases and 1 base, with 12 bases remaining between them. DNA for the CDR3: TGTGCCAGCAGTTACACTATAGCGACTTCCTACAATGAGCAGTTCTTC. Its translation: CASSYTIATSYNEQFF.

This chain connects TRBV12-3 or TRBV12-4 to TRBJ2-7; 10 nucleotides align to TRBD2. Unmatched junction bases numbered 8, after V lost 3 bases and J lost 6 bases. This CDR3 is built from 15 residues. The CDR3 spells CASSLGLAGVLEQYF. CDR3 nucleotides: TGTGCCAGCAGTTTGGGCCTAGCGGGAGTCCTCGAGCAGTACTTC.